These 27 T cell receptor beta chains originate from one sample sequenced in a study of blood T cell repertoires in COVID-19 (dated by TCRdb to 2018 to 2021). Receptor libraries were prepared by the immunoSEQ multiplex PCR assay. TCRdb took over this immuneACCESS table, retaining in-frame rearrangements with V and J assigned. Such tables are incomplete; in checked studies, under half of the missing clones stem from an unresolved V gene, and the remainder is unexplained. The sample yields roughly 130,000 clones; 86% were counted once. The top ten clonotypes cover about 4.5% of the sample. Sequencing was carried out using peripheral blood. These receptors were obtained from a man aged 35-49 years with acute or convalescent COVID-19.

Within the sample, this clone is medium-sized (0.01 to 0.1%). V usage is TRBV4-2 and J usage is TRBJ1-5; 7 nucleotides match TRBD1. This CDR3 spans 17 amino acids. CDR1 LGHNA and CDR2 YNFKEQ come from the germline V gene. The V and J ends lost 0 bases and 4 bases, in that order; junction bases with no gene match: 9. CDR3 protein: CASSQEWRQGRNQPQHF. CDR3 coding DNA: TGTGCCAGCAGCCAAGAATGGAGACAGGGACGGAATCAGCCCCAGCATTTT.

This clone was seen more than once but under ten times. V is TRBV28 and J is TRBJ1-2, with TRBD1 as a possible D gene (6 bases). V was clipped by 8 bases and J by 4 bases, with 11 bases between them. The CDR3 spans 12 residues. CDR1 MDHEN and CDR2 SYDVKM come from the germline V gene. CDR3 loop: CASVTGSYGYTF. CDR3 bases: TGTGCCAGCGTAACAGGGAGCTATGGCTACACCTTC.

V gene TRBV29-1 combines with J gene TRBJ2-7, with 10 bases identical to TRBD1. V lost 4 bases to trimming and J lost 5 bases; unmatched junction nucleotides: 5. Germline loops: CDR1 SQVTM, CDR2 ANQGSEA. This CDR3 has 13 amino acids. The CDR3 reads CSVVRDRGDEQYF. The CDR3 bases are TGCAGCGTTGTTCGGGACAGGGGTGACGAGCAGTACTTC.

The chain carries TRBV5-1 and TRBJ1-2, with no clear D. This CDR3 spans 14 amino acids. V lost 0 bases, J lost 4 bases, and 10 bases lay in between. Per germline, CDR1 SGHRS and CDR2 YFSETQ. The CDR3 coding sequence is TGCGCCAGCAGCTTGGAAGTCCGAGGCTATGGCTACACCTTC. It is translated as CASSLEVRGYGYTF.

The CDR3 region is CASSEFAGTSSYEQYF. The CDR3 region has the DNA TGTGCCAGCAGTGAATTCGCCGGGACAAGTTCCTACGAGCAGTACTTC. The V and J genes are TRBV6-1 and TRBJ2-7; D might be TRBD1 (6 bases). Per germline, CDR1 MNHNS and CDR2 SASEGT. V was pared by 2 bases and J by 1 base, with 15 bases between. The CDR3 consists of 16 residues.

The V and J genes are TRBV9 and TRBJ1-6, with TRBD1 matching 9 bases. Per the germline V gene, CDR1 is SGDLS and CDR2 is YYNGEE. The CDR3 runs 16 residues. V lost 1 base and J lost 7; bases outside the gene matches: 6. As DNA, the CDR3 is TGTGCCAGCAGCGTAACCCCCGGGACAGGGAATTCACCCCTCCACTTT. This gives the protein CASSVTPGTGNSPLHF. The complete variable domain, with remaining parts taken from reference TRBV9 and TRBJ1-6, reads DSGVTQTPKHLITATGQRVTLRCSPRSGDLSVYWYQQSLDQGLQFLIQYYNGEERAKGNILERFSAQQFPDLHSELNLSSLELGDSALYFCASSVTPGTGNSPLHFGNGTRLTVT.

J is TRBJ1-1 and V is TRBV7-9; TRBD1 agrees at 9 bases. The length of the CDR3 is 15 residues. V dropped 3 bases and J dropped 3; count of bases not matched to a gene: 5. CDR1 is SEHNR, CDR2 FQNEAQ, per germline (reference sequence). CDR3 nucleotide sequence: TGTGCCAGCAGCTTCGGACAGGGGAGTGACACTGAAGCTTTCTTT. Protein sequence: CASSFGQGSDTEAFF.

The rearrangement uses TRBV4-3 and TRBJ1-3, with D perhaps matching TRBD1 (6 bases). The germline gives CDR1 LGHNA, CDR2 YSLEER. The CDR3 spans 17 residues. Between the trimmed V and J ends, which lost 1 base and 1 base, there was a span of 14 bases. The CDR3 bases are TGCGCCAGCAGCCAAGCCCGGGGGGGCTCGTCTGGAAACACCATATATTTT. It codes for CASSQARGGSSGNTIYF.

The J gene is TRBJ2-3, the V gene TRBV12-3 or TRBV12-4; D unresolved. The CDR3 length is 10 residues. The germline V and J ends were trimmed by 8 bases and 8 bases, with 8 bases remaining between them. CDR3 DNA: TGTGCCAGCTCGCTCGGTACGCAGTATTTT. The encoded protein is CASSLGTQYF.

V gene TRBV11-2 combines with J gene TRBJ1-4; 7 nucleotides agree with TRBD1. Trimming cost V 6 bases and J 7 bases; bases outside gene matches: 11. In germline, CDR1 is SGHAT, CDR2 FQNNGV. The CDR3 is 15 amino acids. The CDR3 DNA reads TGTGCCAGCAGACCTATACAGGGGAAGGCTGAAAAACTGTTTTTT. Protein: CASRPIQGKAEKLFF.

This clone has a single count. The DNA of the CDR3 is TGTGCCTGGAGTGTACTCTTAGGGAGCGAAAAACTGTTTTTT. Protein sequence: CAWSVLLGSEKLFF. The chain has TRBV30 and TRBJ1-4; D is uncertain. The CDR3 runs 14 residues. V was trimmed by 0 bases and J by 8 bases, leaving 13 bases between them. Germline V lookup: CDR1 GTSNPN, CDR2 SVGIG (reference sequence).

The V call is TRBV6-5, the J call TRBJ2-1; 8 bases agree with TRBD1. The CDR3 covers 12 residues. CDR1 and CDR2 (germline): MNHEY, SVGAGI. V trimming: 4 bases; J trimming: 12 bases; junction bases outside the gene matches: 5. CDR3 protein: CASSSRQGLQFF. The CDR3, as DNA: TGTGCCAGCAGTTCCCGACAGGGGCTGCAGTTCTTC.

This rearrangement joins TRBV30 to TRBJ2-1, with 9 bases identical to TRBD2. This CDR3 comprises 15 residues. Looked up from germline, CDR1 is GTSNPN and CDR2 is SVGIG (reference sequence). Trimming cost V 3 bases and J 5 bases; bases outside gene matches: 8. The CDR3 here is CAWSRGGGGDNEQFF. Written as DNA, the CDR3 is TGTGCCTGGAGCCGTGGGGGCGGGGGGGACAATGAGCAGTTCTTC. The whole variable domain, remainder taken from reference TRBV30 and TRBJ2-1, is SQTIHQWPATLVQPVGSPLSLECTVEGTSNPNLYWYRQAAGRGLQLLFYSVGIGQISSEVPQNLSASRPQDRQFILSSKKLLLSDSGFYLCAWSRGGGGDNEQFFGPGTRLTVL.

The genes are TRBV9 and TRBJ1-3; D remains unclear. The V and J ends lost 3 bases and 4 bases respectively, with 17 bases between them. The germline V gene has CDR1 SGDLS and CDR2 YYNGEE. The CDR3 has 16 amino acids. CDR3 DNA sequence: TGTGCCAGCAGCGCCACCTCCACGACATCGGGAAACACCATATATTTT. Protein: CASSATSTTSGNTIYF.

The chain combines TRBV19 with TRBJ1-5, with 8 nucleotides matching TRBD1. Germline CDR1 LNHDA, CDR2 SQIVND (reference sequence). The ends lost 5 bases at V and 7 bases at J; junction bases unmatched: 7. This CDR3 contains 14 residues. Here the CDR3 DNA reads TGTGCCAGTAGTTTGCAGGGGGCAAAGCAGCCCCAGCATTTT. Translated: CASSLQGAKQPQHF.

The rearrangement joins TRBV9 to TRBJ2-3, with D possibly TRBD2 on 6 matching bases. The CDR3 loop spans 16 amino acids. The germline V and J ends were trimmed by 3 bases and 5 bases, with 19 bases remaining between them. Germline assignment: CDR1 SGDLS and CDR2 YYNGEE. The CDR3, as DNA: TGTGCCAGCAGCGGGGGGGACTCGCGGTTGGTAGATACGCAGTATTTT. It translates to CASSGGDSRLVDTQYF.

The chain is built from TRBV27 and TRBJ2-2; 8 nucleotides agree with TRBD1. CDR1 is MNHEY, CDR2 SMNVEV, per germline (reference sequence). This CDR3 has 15 amino acids. J lost 7 bases, V lost 2 bases, and 6 bases had no gene match. The CDR3 coding sequence is TGTGCCAGCAGTTTACGGACAGGGATTAACGGGGAGCTGTTTTTT. Encoded protein: CASSLRTGINGELFF.

The chain links TRBV28 to TRBJ2-7; D is perhaps TRBD1 (5 bases). CDR3 length: 14 amino acids. Germline-derived CDR1 and CDR2 are MDHEN and SYDVKM. Trimming pared 4 bases from V and 0 bases from J, leaving 10 bases between. The CDR3 DNA reads as TGTGCCAGCAGTTGGGGCACCTCCTCCTACGAGCAGTACTTC. It codes for CASSWGTSSYEQYF.

This chain uses TRBV7-2 with TRBJ2-3; 13 positions match TRBD2. This CDR3 has 18 residues. With V trimmed by 5 bases and J by 1 base, 9 bases remained unmatched. Germline V lookup: CDR1 SGHTA, CDR2 FQGNSA. The DNA of the CDR3 is TGTGCCAGCAGCCTAAGCTTGGGACTAGCGGGACGCACAGATACGCAGTATTTT. This translates into CASSLSLGLAGRTDTQYF.

The J gene is TRBJ1-5, the V gene TRBV6-1, with D perhaps TRBD1 (5 bases). Germline lookup yields CDR1 MNHNS and CDR2 SASEGT. V was pared by 2 bases and J by 1 base, with 6 bases between. CDR3 length: 14 amino acids. CDR3 region: CASSESGSNQPQHF. The CDR3 bases are TGTGCCAGCAGTGAATCAGGGAGCAATCAGCCCCAGCATTTT.

The chain combines TRBV6-5 with TRBJ1-2; D possibly corresponds to TRBD1 (6 bases). V gave up 6 bases and J gave up 4 bases, with 9 bases separating them. The CDR3 has 12 amino acids. Germline loops: CDR1 MNHEY, CDR2 SVGAGI. DNA of the CDR3: TGTGCCAGCAGGGACAGAAGCTATGGCTACACCTTC. This encodes CASRDRSYGYTF.

The V gene is TRBV18, the J gene TRBJ1-1; D is unclear. Germline loops: CDR1 KGHSH, CDR2 LQKENI. Trimming took 5 bases from V and 3 from J, leaving 13 bases between them. This CDR3 region has 14 residues. CDR3 in DNA: TGTGCCAGCTCATGCAAGGGAGCGGACACTGAAGCTTTCTTT. Encoded protein: CASSCKGADTEAFF.

The CDR3 sequence: CASSLDGSGGPTGELFF. CDR3 nucleotides: TGTGCCAGCAGCTTAGATGGTAGCGGGGGGCCTACCGGGGAGCTGTTTTTT. V and J are TRBV7-8 and TRBJ2-2, with 10 positions matching TRBD2. Germline CDR1 and CDR2: SGHVS and FQNEAQ. The CDR3 extends over 17 amino acids. V lost 1 base and J lost 5; bases outside the gene matches: 7.

J is TRBJ2-7 and V is TRBV20-1, with TRBD1 as a possible D gene (5 bases). V lost 3 bases and J 5 bases, leaving 8 bases between the germline ends. CDR1 is DFQATT and CDR2 is SNEGSKA in the germline V gene (reference sequence). This CDR3 comprises 11 residues. CDR3 sequence: CSASRADEQYF. DNA for the CDR3: TGCAGTGCTAGCAGGGCCGACGAGCAGTACTTC.

This chain connects TRBV19 to TRBJ2-1; 9 bases agree with TRBD2. Per germline, CDR1 LNHDA and CDR2 SQIVND (reference sequence). V shed 3 bases, J shed 8 bases, and the junction held 8 bases outside the gene matches. This CDR3 has 15 amino acids. This CDR3 reads CASSISGSRGDEQFF. As DNA, the CDR3 is TGTGCCAGTAGTATTAGCGGGAGTAGGGGCGATGAGCAGTTCTTC.

The CDR3 sequence: CASSSRVSDTQYF. CDR3 in DNA: TGTGCCAGCAGTTCCAGGGTTTCAGATACGCAGTATTTT. V gene TRBV6-5 combines with J gene TRBJ2-3; tentative D call: TRBD1 (5 bases). From germline, CDR1 is MNHEY and CDR2 SVGAGI. The CDR3 spans 13 residues. V was trimmed by 4 bases and J by 4 bases, leaving 9 bases between them.

The chain combines TRBV6-5 with TRBJ1-1; the match to TRBD1 covers 7 bases. Germline values: CDR1 MNHEY, CDR2 SVGAGI. The junction had 12 bases not matched to a gene; V was cut back by 7 bases and J by 7 bases. CDR3 length: 14 amino acids. The CDR3 sequence is CASTLDREVGEAFF. The CDR3 bases are TGTGCCAGCACCCTCGACAGGGAGGTTGGTGAAGCTTTCTTT.